These 30 T cell receptor beta chains were sequenced from one sample in a study of T cells expressing NK-cell markers. TCRdb reprocessed the 5' RACE reads and stores each CDR3 protein as one record, lacking DNA. The sample's table shows 200,000 to 300,000 distinct CDR3 sequences. The sequenced sample consisted of blood T cells: a sorted CD56 or NKG2C T cell subset, CD4+ or CD8+ T cells, or bulk PBMC T cells (not recorded which). These receptor sequences come from a woman between 18 and 69 years old in good health.

V gene TRBV20-1 combines with J gene TRBJ1-5; as DNA is missing, the TRBD1 call by TCRdb cannot be tested. The CDR3 consists of 16 residues. Germline V CDR1 and CDR2: DFQATT, SNEGSKA (reference sequence). The CDR3 region is CSARMGGVWRNQPQHF.

V usage is TRBV28 and J usage is TRBJ2-5; absent DNA, TCRdb's TRBD2 call cannot be checked. The germline gives CDR1 MDHEN, CDR2 SYDVKM. CDR3 size: 16 residues. CDR3 sequence reads: CASSELELAGVETQYF. Looking up the rest from reference TRBV28 and TRBJ2-5 gives the full variable domain: DVKVTQSSRYLVKRTGEKVFLECVQDMDHENMFWYRQDPGLGLRLIYFSYDVKMKEKGDIPEGYSVSREKKERFSLILESASTNQTSMYLCASSELELAGVETQYFGPGTRLLVL.

This chain links TRBV5-1 with TRBJ2-7; there is no DNA to check the TCRdb D call of TRBD2. CDR1 SGHRS and CDR2 YFSETQ come from the germline V gene. This CDR3 region has 14 residues. Here the CDR3 reads CASSLVAGAYEQYF.

The chain employs TRBV19 and TRBJ2-3; TCRdb names TRBD1, which stays unverified in the absence of DNA. Germline V CDR1 and CDR2: LNHDA, SQIVND (reference sequence). The CDR3 length is 12 residues. The CDR3 spells CASTAGWDTQYF.

The CDR3: CATNGQGETEAFF. This rearrangement joins TRBV6-1 to TRBJ1-1; TCRdb proposes TRBD1, but this gene call is untestable without DNA. CDR1 and CDR2 (germline): MNHNS, SASEGT. The CDR3 has 13 amino acids.

This chain connects TRBV7-2 to TRBJ2-5; TCRdb gives TRBD1 as the D gene, but with no DNA this cannot be confirmed. The CDR3 is 16 residues long. CDR1 and CDR2 (germline): SGHTA, FQGNSA. The CDR3 loop reads CASTPGWGMGQETQYF.

The chain is built from TRBV20-1 and TRBJ2-1; TCRdb designates TRBD2, a call that cannot be tested without DNA. The CDR3 is 16 residues long. Germline V gives CDR1 DFQATT, CDR2 SNEGSKA (reference sequence). The CDR3 region is CSARDRGLARYNEQFF.

The rearrangement uses TRBV3-1 and TRBJ2-7; TCRdb's D call, TRBD1, is unchecked because there is no DNA. The CDR3 is 13 amino acids. The V gene's germline CDR1 is LGHDT and CDR2 YNNKEL (reference sequence). The CDR3 protein is CASSRQGDYEQYF.

This sequence joins TRBV11-2 and TRBJ2-5; TCRdb lists TRBD2, though no DNA is available to test this call. Germline V gene lookup returns CDR1 SGHAT and CDR2 FQNNGV. The CDR3 extends over 11 amino acids. The CDR3 reads CASSVSQTQYF.

The V gene is TRBV27, the J gene TRBJ2-7; as DNA is missing, the TRBD2 call by TCRdb cannot be tested. The CDR3 covers 15 residues. Germline V gives CDR1 MNHEY, CDR2 SMNVEV (reference sequence). CDR3 region: CASSPLGGKSYEQYF.

This chain connects TRBV5-1 to TRBJ2-3; TCRdb names TRBD1, which stays unverified in the absence of DNA. The CDR3 extends over 14 amino acids. Germline V gives CDR1 SGHRS, CDR2 YFSETQ. This CDR3 is CASSSGQIQDTQYF.

The chain recombines TRBV6-5 with TRBJ2-2. This CDR3 has 13 residues. Germline CDR1 reads MNHEY; CDR2 reads SVGAGI. The CDR3 region is CASSLVDTGELFF.

The CDR3 spells CASSLGSPNYEQYF. This rearrangement joins TRBV7-9 to TRBJ2-7. The CDR3 runs 14 residues. Looked up from germline, CDR1 is SEHNR and CDR2 is FQNEAQ (reference sequence).

The J gene is TRBJ2-3, the V gene TRBV11-1; TCRdb outputs TRBD2, but without DNA this stays unchecked. Per germline, CDR1 SGHAT and CDR2 FQDESV (reference sequence). This CDR3 is built from 18 residues. CDR3: CASSSPGSGMFSTDTQYF.

The V and J genes are TRBV6-2 or TRBV6-3 and TRBJ2-3; the D call of TRBD2 rests on TCRdb alone, since no DNA is present to check it. The V gene's germline CDR1 is MNHEY and CDR2 SVGEGT. This CDR3 is built from 15 residues. CDR3 region: CASRRRTGLTDTQYF.

The chain employs TRBV10-2 and TRBJ2-1; there is no DNA to check the TCRdb D call of TRBD1. The germline V gene encodes CDR1 WSHSY and CDR2 SAAADI. The CDR3 contains 15 residues. The CDR3 region is CASSVELQGSNEQFF.

This chain joins TRBV20-1 and TRBJ2-7; absent DNA, TCRdb's TRBD1 call cannot be checked. This CDR3 has 14 residues. CDR1 is DFQATT, CDR2 SNEGSKA, per germline (reference sequence). The CDR3 here is CSASREGVSYEQYF.

The CDR3 is CAISGQGVYNEQFF. The chain recombines TRBV6-1 with TRBJ2-1; TCRdb returns TRBD1, unconfirmable since there is no DNA. CDR1 and CDR2 from the germline V gene are MNHNS and SASEGT. The CDR3 is 14 amino acids.

The chain recombines TRBV11-2 with TRBJ1-2; TCRdb outputs TRBD1, but without DNA this stays unchecked. This CDR3 region has 17 residues. Looked up from germline, CDR1 is SGHAT and CDR2 is FQNNGV. CDR3 protein: CASSPIRGTDRWNGYTF.

V and J are TRBV6-2 or TRBV6-3 and TRBJ2-2; TCRdb outputs TRBD1, but without DNA this stays unchecked. The V gene's germline CDR1 is MNHEY and CDR2 SVGEGT. The CDR3 is 15 amino acids. This chain's CDR3 is CASRDWAANTGELFF.

This sequence joins TRBV18 and TRBJ1-4; absent DNA, TCRdb's TRBD1 call cannot be checked. The germline gives CDR1 KGHSH, CDR2 LQKENI. This CDR3 spans 17 amino acids. The CDR3 is CASSPPGTAATNEKLFF.

V is TRBV20-1 and J is TRBJ2-1; without DNA, the TCRdb call of TRBD2 cannot be checked. There are 16 residues in the CDR3. Germline V gene data show CDR1 as DFQATT and CDR2 as SNEGSKA (reference sequence). CDR3 in amino acids: CSASGTSGRGASEQFF.

V is TRBV6-2 or TRBV6-3 and J is TRBJ1-1. Germline V gene lookup returns CDR1 MNHEY and CDR2 SVGEGT. CDR3 length: 18 amino acids. CDR3 region: CASRYNRGRGRQNTEAFF.

The chain employs TRBV10-3 and TRBJ2-2; there is no DNA to check the TCRdb D call of TRBD2. The CDR3 spans 15 residues. Germline CDR1 ENHRY, CDR2 SYGVKD. The CDR3 is CAISILAGTTGELFF.

The rearrangement links TRBV20-1 to TRBJ2-1; no DNA is available, so the TRBD2 call from TCRdb remains unchecked. The CDR3 runs to 14 residues. Germline V CDR1 and CDR2: DFQATT, SNEGSKA (reference sequence). CDR3: CSAKLAGVGNEQFF.

The chain joins TRBV24-1 to TRBJ2-6. Germline V gives CDR1 KGHDR, CDR2 SFDVKD. The CDR3 is 14 residues long. This CDR3 is CATSWGSGANVLTF.

J is TRBJ2-2 and V is TRBV10-3; the TCRdb call, TRBD1, lacks DNA for checking. This CDR3 is 17 amino acids long. The germline CDR1 and CDR2 sequences are ENHRY and SYGVKD. CDR3 sequence reads: CAISELGQGRNTGELFF.

The chain uses TRBV7-8 and TRBJ2-5. CDR1 is SGHVS, CDR2 FQNEAQ, per germline. This CDR3 contains 14 residues. The CDR3 here is CASSLSDFAETQYF.

The V call is TRBV20-1, the J call TRBJ1-4. CDR3 length: 15 amino acids. The germline gives CDR1 DFQATT, CDR2 SNEGSKA (reference sequence). The CDR3 region is CSARNLQTTNEKLFF.

The V and J genes are TRBV11-2 and TRBJ2-2; TCRdb's D call of TRBD1 is untestable without DNA. Germline V gene lookup returns CDR1 SGHAT and CDR2 FQNNGV. The CDR3 is 15 residues long. CDR3 sequence: CASSMGGANTGELFF.